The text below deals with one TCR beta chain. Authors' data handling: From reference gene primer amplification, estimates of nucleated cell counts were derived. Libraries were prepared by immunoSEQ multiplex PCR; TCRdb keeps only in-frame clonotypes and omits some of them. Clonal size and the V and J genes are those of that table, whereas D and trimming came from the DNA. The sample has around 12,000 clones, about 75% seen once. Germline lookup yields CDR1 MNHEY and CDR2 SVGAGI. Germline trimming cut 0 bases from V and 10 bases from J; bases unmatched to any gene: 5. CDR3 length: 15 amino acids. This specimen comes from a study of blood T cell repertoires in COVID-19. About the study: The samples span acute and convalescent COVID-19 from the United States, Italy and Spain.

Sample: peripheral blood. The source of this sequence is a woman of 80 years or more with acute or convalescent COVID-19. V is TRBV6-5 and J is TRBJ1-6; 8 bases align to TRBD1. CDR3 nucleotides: TGTGCCAGCAGTTACTCCACAGGGGGAGAATCACCCCTCCACTTT. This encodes CASSYSTGGESPLHF.